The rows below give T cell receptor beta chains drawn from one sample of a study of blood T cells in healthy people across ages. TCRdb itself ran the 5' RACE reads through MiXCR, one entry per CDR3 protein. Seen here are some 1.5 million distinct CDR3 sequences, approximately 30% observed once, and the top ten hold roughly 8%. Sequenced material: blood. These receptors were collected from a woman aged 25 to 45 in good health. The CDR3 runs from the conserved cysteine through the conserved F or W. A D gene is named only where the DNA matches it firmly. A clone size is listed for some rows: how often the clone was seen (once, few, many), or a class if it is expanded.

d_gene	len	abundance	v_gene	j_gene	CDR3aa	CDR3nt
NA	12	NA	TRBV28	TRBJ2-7	CASSDPMGEQYF	TGTGCCAGCAGTGACCCTATGGGGGAGCAGTACTTC
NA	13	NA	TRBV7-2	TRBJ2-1	CACSSKLYNEQFF	TGTGCCTGCAGCTCCAAACTCTACAATGAGCAGTTCTTC
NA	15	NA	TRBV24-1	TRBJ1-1	CATRTSGQINAEAFF	TGTGCCACCAGGACATCAGGCCAAATTAACGCTGAAGCTTTCTTT
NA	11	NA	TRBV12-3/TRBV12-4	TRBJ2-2	CASSPQRELFF	TGTGCCAGCAGTCCCCAGCGGGAGCTGTTTTTT
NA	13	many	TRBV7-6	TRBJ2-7	CASSRTGLDEQYF	TGTGCCAGCAGCCGAACAGGTCTAGATGAGCAGTACTTC
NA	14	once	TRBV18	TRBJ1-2	CASSTVRAGYGYTF	TGTGCCAGCTCAACCGTCAGGGCAGGGTATGGCTACACCTTC
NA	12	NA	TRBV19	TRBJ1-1	CATTGGYTEAFF	TGTGCCACAACGGGGGGGTACACTGAAGCTTTCTTT
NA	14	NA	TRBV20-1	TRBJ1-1	CSARRSGSDTEAFF	TGCAGTGCTAGAAGGTCTGGCTCGGACACTGAAGCTTTCTTT
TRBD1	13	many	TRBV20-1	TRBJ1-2	CSARAGTAYGYTF	TGCAGTGCTAGAGCCGGGACAGCTTATGGCTACACCTTC
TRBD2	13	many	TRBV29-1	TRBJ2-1	CSVAGRAGGEQFF	TGCAGCGTTGCGGGGAGAGCGGGAGGTGAGCAGTTCTTC
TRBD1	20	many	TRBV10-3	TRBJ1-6	CAISEADRDRMSSYNSPLHF	TGTGCCATCAGTGAGGCGGACAGGGATAGGATGAGCTCCTATAATTCACCCCTCCACTTT
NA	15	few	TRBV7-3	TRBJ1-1	CASSASGTANTEAFF	TGTGCCAGCAGCGCGTCCGGGACGGCGAACACTGAAGCTTTCTTT
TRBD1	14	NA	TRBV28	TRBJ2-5	CASTLSGGRGTQYF	TGTGCCAGCACCCTGTCAGGGGGCAGAGGGACCCAGTACTTC
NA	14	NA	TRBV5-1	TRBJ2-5	CASSRQDSQETQYF	TGCGCCAGCAGCCGTCAGGACAGTCAAGAGACCCAGTACTTC
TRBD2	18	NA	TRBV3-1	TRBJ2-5	CASSQVLAGGISEETQYF	TGTGCCAGCAGCCAAGTACTAGCGGGGGGGATCTCTGAAGAGACCCAGTACTTC
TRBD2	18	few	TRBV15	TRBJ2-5	CATSRDPLSSGRKETQYF	TGTGCCACCAGCAGAGATCCCCTGTCTAGCGGGAGGAAAGAGACCCAGTACTTC
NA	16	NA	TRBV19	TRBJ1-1	CASSIIPGLMNTEAFF	TGTGCCAGTAGTATTATCCCCGGCCTCATGAACACTGAAGCTTTCTTT
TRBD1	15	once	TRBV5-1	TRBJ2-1	CASRFTSQGADEQFF	TGCGCCAGCAGGTTTACCTCACAGGGGGCAGATGAGCAGTTCTTC
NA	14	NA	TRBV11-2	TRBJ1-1	CASSPTPGVTEAFF	TGTGCCAGCAGCCCTACGCCAGGGGTAACTGAAGCTTTCTTT
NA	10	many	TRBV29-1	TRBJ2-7	CSVESGEQYF	TGCAGCGTTGAATCGGGTGAGCAGTACTTC
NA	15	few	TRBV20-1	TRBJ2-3	CSASSPSEGGDTQYF	TGCAGTGCTAGCAGCCCTTCGGAGGGGGGCGATACGCAGTATTTT
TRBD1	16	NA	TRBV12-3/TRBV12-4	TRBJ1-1	CASSFWAGGGYTEAFF	TGTGCCAGCAGTTTTTGGGCAGGGGGTGGGTACACTGAAGCTTTCTTT
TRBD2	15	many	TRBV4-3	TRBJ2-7	CASSQDLGGPGEQYF	TGCGCCAGCAGCCAAGATCTGGGAGGGCCGGGTGAGCAGTACTTC
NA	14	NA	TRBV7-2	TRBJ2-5	CASSPDQGGETQYF	TGTGCCAGCAGCCCCGACCAGGGGGGAGAGACCCAGTACTTC
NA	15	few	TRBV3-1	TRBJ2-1	CASSRPDSSYNEQFF	TGTGCCAGCAGCCGCCCGGATAGCTCCTACAATGAGCAGTTCTTC
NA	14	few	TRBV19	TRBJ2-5	CASSNRRLEETQYF	TGTGCCAGTAGTAATCGGAGGTTGGAAGAGACCCAGTACTTC
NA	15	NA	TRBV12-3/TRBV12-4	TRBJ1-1	CASSLAGHTRGEAFF	TGTGCCAGCAGTTTAGCCGGTCACACCCGAGGGGAAGCTTTCTTT
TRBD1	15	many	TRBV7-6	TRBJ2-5	CASSLSGGWKETQYF	TGTGCCAGCAGCTTATCAGGGGGCTGGAAGGAGACCCAGTACTTC
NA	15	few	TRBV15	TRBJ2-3	CATSRVGGLTDTQYF	TGTGCCACCAGCAGAGTTGGGGGACTCACAGATACGCAGTATTTT
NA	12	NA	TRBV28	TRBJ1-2	CASSIGQYCYTF	TGTGCCAGCAGTATCGGACAGTATTGCTACACCTTC
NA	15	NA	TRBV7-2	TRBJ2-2	CASSLGQGIAGELFF	TGTGCCAGCAGCTTGGGGCAGGGAATAGCCGGGGAGCTGTTTTTT
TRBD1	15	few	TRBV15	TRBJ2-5	CATSTTGTGGATQYF	TGTGCCACCAGCACCACCGGGACAGGGGGAGCTACCCAGTACTTC
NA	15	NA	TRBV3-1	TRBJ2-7	CASSQEGAAWDEQYF	TGTGCCAGCAGCCAAGAGGGGGCAGCCTGGGACGAGCAGTACTTC